The rows below give T cell receptor beta chains drawn from one sample of a study of shared clonotypes between healthy human individuals. Clones were read by immunoSEQ multiplex PCR, and TCRdb kept only the in-frame ones, dropping some. The data show more than 1.2 million clones, approximately 98.5% seen once. The sequenced sample consisted of naive CD4+ T cells sorted from blood. The receptors come from a man aged 25 to 40 in good health. CDR3s include the opening cysteine and the closing phenylalanine or tryptophan. The order of the fields is CDR3 DNA, CDR3 protein, J gene, CDR3 length, V gene, D gene, clone size. A D gene is named only where the DNA matches it firmly. Clone size is stated in some rows and not others, as once, few, many or a class when expanded.

cdr3_nt: TGTGCCAGCAGCGTAAACCCCGACACGGCGCCAGAGCAGTACTTC
cdr3_aa: CASSVNPDTAPEQYF
j_call: TRBJ2-7
cdr3_length: 15
v_call: TRBV9
d_call: .
clone_size: .

cdr3_nt: TGTGCCAGCAGCGTAGACAGAAGCACAGATACGCAGTATTTT
cdr3_aa: CASSVDRSTDTQYF
j_call: TRBJ2-3
cdr3_length: 14
v_call: TRBV9
d_call: .
clone_size: .

cdr3_nt: TGTGCCAGCAGCCGATCCGGGACAGGGACCTATCAGCCCCAGCATTTT
cdr3_aa: CASSRSGTGTYQPQHF
j_call: TRBJ1-5
cdr3_length: 16
v_call: TRBV7-9
d_call: TRBD1
clone_size: .

cdr3_nt: TGTGCCAGCAGCGACATTGGACAGGGAGAAGATACGCAGTATTTT
cdr3_aa: CASSDIGQGEDTQYF
j_call: TRBJ2-3
cdr3_length: 15
v_call: TRBV7-6
d_call: TRBD1
clone_size: .

cdr3_nt: TGTGCCAGCAGTTCGCCGGGACAGATATACGAGCAGTACTTC
cdr3_aa: CASSSPGQIYEQYF
j_call: TRBJ2-7
cdr3_length: 14
v_call: TRBV28
d_call: TRBD1
clone_size: once

cdr3_nt: TGTGCCAGCTCAAGACTAGCGGGGAATGGAGAGACCCAGTACTTC
cdr3_aa: CASSRLAGNGETQYF
j_call: TRBJ2-5
cdr3_length: 15
v_call: TRBV18
d_call: TRBD2
clone_size: .

cdr3_nt: TGTGCCAGCTCACCACTTCCAGGGGCAATAGATACGCAGTATTTT
cdr3_aa: CASSPLPGAIDTQYF
j_call: TRBJ2-3
cdr3_length: 15
v_call: TRBV18
d_call: .
clone_size: .

cdr3_nt: TGTGCCAGCAGCGTAGCTTCTACAGGTAACTCTGGGGCCAACGTCCTGACTTTC
cdr3_aa: CASSVASTGNSGANVLTF
j_call: TRBJ2-6
cdr3_length: 18
v_call: TRBV9
d_call: .
clone_size: once

cdr3_nt: TGTGCCAGCTTAATCCAGGACGCAAATAGATTTGAGACCCAGTACTTC
cdr3_aa: CASLIQDANRFETQYF
j_call: TRBJ2-5
cdr3_length: 16
v_call: TRBV13
d_call: .
clone_size: .

cdr3_nt: TGTGCCAGCAGCCCTGGGGTAGAGACCCAGTACTTC
cdr3_aa: CASSPGVETQYF
j_call: TRBJ2-5
cdr3_length: 12
v_call: TRBV9
d_call: .
clone_size: .

cdr3_nt: TGTGCCAGCAGTTACTCGGACAGATCCGACGAGCAGTACTTC
cdr3_aa: CASSYSDRSDEQYF
j_call: TRBJ2-7
cdr3_length: 14
v_call: TRBV6-6
d_call: .
clone_size: .

cdr3_nt: TGTGCCATCAAGGGGGACAGCCATCAGCCCCAGCATTTT
cdr3_aa: CAIKGDSHQPQHF
j_call: TRBJ1-5
cdr3_length: 13
v_call: TRBV28
d_call: TRBD1
clone_size: .

cdr3_nt: TGTGCCAGCAGGACCGGGGCGGACGCGGGCTACACCTTC
cdr3_aa: CASRTGADAGYTF
j_call: TRBJ1-2
cdr3_length: 13
v_call: TRBV2
d_call: .
clone_size: .

cdr3_nt: TGTGCCAGCTCACTACTAAACCAACCGAACACCGGGGAGCTGTTTTTT
cdr3_aa: CASSLLNQPNTGELFF
j_call: TRBJ2-2
cdr3_length: 16
v_call: TRBV18
d_call: .
clone_size: .

cdr3_nt: TGTGCCAGCAGTTTCACTAGCGGGAGTTTCTACGAGCAGTACTTC
cdr3_aa: CASSFTSGSFYEQYF
j_call: TRBJ2-7
cdr3_length: 15
v_call: TRBV27
d_call: TRBD2
clone_size: .

cdr3_nt: TGTGCCAGCAGTGGACTAGCGGGAGGCACCGGGGAGCTGTTTTTT
cdr3_aa: CASSGLAGGTGELFF
j_call: TRBJ2-2
cdr3_length: 15
v_call: TRBV6-1
d_call: TRBD2
clone_size: .

cdr3_nt: TGTGCCAGCAGCAGCGAGATAGGGTTAACTGGAAACACCATATATTTT
cdr3_aa: CASSSEIGLTGNTIYF
j_call: TRBJ1-3
cdr3_length: 16
v_call: TRBV7-6
d_call: .
clone_size: .

cdr3_nt: TGCGCCAGCAGTGAAGTGGGAGGGCAAGAGACCCAGTACTTC
cdr3_aa: CASSEVGGQETQYF
j_call: TRBJ2-5
cdr3_length: 14
v_call: TRBV10-2
d_call: TRBD2
clone_size: .